The rows below give T cell receptor beta chains drawn from one sample of a study of neurological immune-mediated disorders. TCRdb independently ran MiXCR on the 5' RACE reads; one entry per CDR3 protein. The data show roughly 56,000 distinct CDR3 sequences, approximately 10% seen once. Source material: PBMCs. The source of these receptors is a man in his sixties in good health. CDR3s include the opening cysteine and the closing phenylalanine or tryptophan. Each record gives: clone size, V gene, J gene, CDR3 protein. The listing skips clone size in some rows; elsewhere it reads once, few, many or a size class.

clone_size: many
v_call: TRBV20-1
j_call: TRBJ1-2
cdr3_aa: CSAREVQGTKHGYTF

clone_size: many
v_call: TRBV12-3/TRBV12-4
j_call: TRBJ2-3
cdr3_aa: CASSLRLATSTDTQYF

clone_size: many
v_call: TRBV2
j_call: TRBJ2-3
cdr3_aa: CASSANPTDTQYF

clone_size: many
v_call: TRBV20-1
j_call: TRBJ1-5
cdr3_aa: CSAWTAESNQPQHF

clone_size: many
v_call: TRBV12-3/TRBV12-4
j_call: TRBJ1-1
cdr3_aa: CASSFLYSTEAFF

clone_size: many
v_call: TRBV4-2
j_call: TRBJ2-7
cdr3_aa: CASSRETSGPYEQYF

clone_size: many
v_call: TRBV21-1
j_call: TRBJ1-5
cdr3_aa: CASWWDQPQHF

clone_size: many
v_call: TRBV10-3
j_call: TRBJ2-7
cdr3_aa: CAISESTGTDEQYF

clone_size: many
v_call: TRBV7-2
j_call: TRBJ1-1
cdr3_aa: CASTTQSILNTEAFF

clone_size: many
v_call: TRBV7-2
j_call: TRBJ1-1
cdr3_aa: CASSSSRGGTEAFF

clone_size: -
v_call: TRBV18
j_call: TRBJ2-1
cdr3_aa: CASSPRLGTSEYNEQFF

clone_size: many
v_call: TRBV12-3/TRBV12-4
j_call: TRBJ2-5
cdr3_aa: CASSSRDSQETQYF

clone_size: many
v_call: TRBV6-2/TRBV6-3
j_call: TRBJ2-1
cdr3_aa: CASSYGQRGNEQFF

clone_size: once
v_call: TRBV29-1
j_call: TRBJ2-5
cdr3_aa: CSVTTTATTETQYF

clone_size: many
v_call: TRBV4-3
j_call: TRBJ2-1
cdr3_aa: CASSRGGGAGNEQFF

clone_size: many
v_call: TRBV5-1
j_call: TRBJ2-3
cdr3_aa: CASSLDRSRGDTQYF

clone_size: many
v_call: TRBV7-9
j_call: TRBJ2-7
cdr3_aa: CASSFYQGANEQYF

clone_size: many
v_call: TRBV12-3/TRBV12-4
j_call: TRBJ1-1
cdr3_aa: CASTWGLARTEAFF

clone_size: many
v_call: TRBV6-6
j_call: TRBJ1-2
cdr3_aa: CASRGEGNYGYTF

clone_size: many
v_call: TRBV20-1
j_call: TRBJ1-5
cdr3_aa: CSASVAGASNQPQHF

clone_size: few
v_call: TRBV28
j_call: TRBJ1-4
cdr3_aa: CASRSGTFNEKLFF

clone_size: many
v_call: TRBV28
j_call: TRBJ2-5
cdr3_aa: CASIQSGGLKETQYF

clone_size: many
v_call: TRBV28
j_call: TRBJ1-6
cdr3_aa: CASSLGPGGLNSPLHF

clone_size: many
v_call: TRBV7-8
j_call: TRBJ1-1
cdr3_aa: CASSPITGVGTEAFF

clone_size: -
v_call: TRBV19
j_call: TRBJ1-2
cdr3_aa: CASSIRTPRANYGYTF

clone_size: many
v_call: TRBV6-5
j_call: TRBJ1-2
cdr3_aa: CASSYDGDRGYGYTF

clone_size: -
v_call: TRBV5-1
j_call: TRBJ1-1
cdr3_aa: CASRREETEAFF

clone_size: many
v_call: TRBV5-1
j_call: TRBJ1-6
cdr3_aa: CASSERAGSYNSPLHF

clone_size: many
v_call: TRBV29-1
j_call: TRBJ2-3
cdr3_aa: CSVAGASGGTDTQYF

clone_size: many
v_call: TRBV11-2
j_call: TRBJ2-7
cdr3_aa: CASSFEAGSYEQYF

clone_size: many
v_call: TRBV6-5
j_call: TRBJ1-2
cdr3_aa: CASSSGYGYTF

clone_size: once
v_call: TRBV3-1
j_call: TRBJ2-7
cdr3_aa: CASRREGTSYEQYF

clone_size: many
v_call: TRBV20-1
j_call: TRBJ2-7
cdr3_aa: CSAFSRGASYEQYF

clone_size: many
v_call: TRBV14
j_call: TRBJ1-6
cdr3_aa: CASSHGGRRDNSPLHF

clone_size: many
v_call: TRBV20-1
j_call: TRBJ2-7
cdr3_aa: CSARVRSEQYF

clone_size: many
v_call: TRBV12-3/TRBV12-4
j_call: TRBJ1-1
cdr3_aa: CASRPPGLGGTEAFF

clone_size: many
v_call: TRBV5-4
j_call: TRBJ2-6
cdr3_aa: CASSWGSGLRANVLTF

clone_size: many
v_call: TRBV29-1
j_call: TRBJ1-4
cdr3_aa: CSVSTGGHEKLFF

clone_size: many
v_call: TRBV7-8
j_call: TRBJ2-5
cdr3_aa: CASSLGTLQQETQYF

clone_size: many
v_call: TRBV12-3/TRBV12-4
j_call: TRBJ1-6
cdr3_aa: CASSQTAESIRNSPLHF

clone_size: many
v_call: TRBV27
j_call: TRBJ1-5
cdr3_aa: CASKERTDSNQPQHF

clone_size: -
v_call: TRBV28
j_call: TRBJ2-3
cdr3_aa: CASHPGQRTDTQYF

clone_size: many
v_call: TRBV5-1
j_call: TRBJ2-1
cdr3_aa: CASSPYGVGNEQFF

clone_size: many
v_call: TRBV20-1
j_call: TRBJ2-1
cdr3_aa: CSAQSGTKDEQFF

clone_size: many
v_call: TRBV3-1
j_call: TRBJ2-2
cdr3_aa: CASRSTGLAGELFF

clone_size: many
v_call: TRBV11-2
j_call: TRBJ2-3
cdr3_aa: CASSLDAGGRVDTQYF

clone_size: many
v_call: TRBV7-8
j_call: TRBJ1-5
cdr3_aa: CASSLAPGYNQPQHF

clone_size: many
v_call: TRBV7-2
j_call: TRBJ1-5
cdr3_aa: CASSSRVGTRVPQPQHF